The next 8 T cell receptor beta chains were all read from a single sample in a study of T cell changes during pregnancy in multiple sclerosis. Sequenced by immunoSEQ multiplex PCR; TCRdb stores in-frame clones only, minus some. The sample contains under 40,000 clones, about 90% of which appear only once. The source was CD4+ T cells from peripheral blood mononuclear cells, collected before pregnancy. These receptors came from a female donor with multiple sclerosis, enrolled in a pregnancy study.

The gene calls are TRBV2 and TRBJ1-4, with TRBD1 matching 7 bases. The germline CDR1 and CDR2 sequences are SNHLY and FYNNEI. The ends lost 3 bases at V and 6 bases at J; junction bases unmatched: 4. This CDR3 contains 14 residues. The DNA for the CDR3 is TGTGCCAGCAGTGATGTGCAGGGGGATGAAAAACTGTTTTTT. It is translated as CASSDVQGDEKLFF.

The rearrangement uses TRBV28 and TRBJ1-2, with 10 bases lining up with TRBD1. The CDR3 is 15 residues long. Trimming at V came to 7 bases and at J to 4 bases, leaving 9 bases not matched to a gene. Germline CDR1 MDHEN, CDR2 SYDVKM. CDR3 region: CASKSGTGASYGYTF. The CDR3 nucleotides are TGTGCCAGCAAATCCGGGACAGGGGCCTCCTATGGCTACACCTTC.

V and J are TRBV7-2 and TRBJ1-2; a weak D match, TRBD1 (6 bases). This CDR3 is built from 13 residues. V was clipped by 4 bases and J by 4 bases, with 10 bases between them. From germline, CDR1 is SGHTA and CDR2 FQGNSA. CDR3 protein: CASSWTVGYGYTF. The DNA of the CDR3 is TGTGCCAGCAGCTGGACAGTTGGCTATGGCTACACCTTC.

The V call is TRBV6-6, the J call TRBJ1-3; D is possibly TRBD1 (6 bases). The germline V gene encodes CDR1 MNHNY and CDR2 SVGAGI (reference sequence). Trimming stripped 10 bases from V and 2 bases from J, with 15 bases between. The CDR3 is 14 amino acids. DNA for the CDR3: TGTGCCACCCTCACGGGGGGGCCTGGAAACACCATATATTTT. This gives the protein CATLTGGPGNTIYF.

The DNA of the CDR3 is TGTGCCAGCAGCTTACAGGGATCCTACAATGAGCAGTTCTTC. It translates to CASSLQGSYNEQFF. The chain combines TRBV5-4 with TRBJ2-1; D is possibly TRBD1 (6 bases). CDR3 size: 14 residues. Per germline, CDR1 SGHNT and CDR2 YYREEE (reference sequence). With 2 bases removed from V and 1 base from J, the gap between germline ends came to 7 bases.

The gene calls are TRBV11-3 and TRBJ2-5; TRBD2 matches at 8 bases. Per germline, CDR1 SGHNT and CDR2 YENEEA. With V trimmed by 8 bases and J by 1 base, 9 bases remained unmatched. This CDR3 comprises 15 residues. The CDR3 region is CASLPAGGGQETQYF. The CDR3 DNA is TGTGCCAGCCTTCCCGCGGGGGGCGGCCAAGAGACCCAGTACTTC. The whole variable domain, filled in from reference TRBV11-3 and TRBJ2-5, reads EAGVVQSPRYKIIEKKQPVAFWCNPISGHNTLYWYLQNLGQGPELLIRYENEEAVDDSQLPKDRFSAERLKGVDSTLKIQPAELGDSAVYLCASLPAGGGQETQYFGPGTRLLVL.

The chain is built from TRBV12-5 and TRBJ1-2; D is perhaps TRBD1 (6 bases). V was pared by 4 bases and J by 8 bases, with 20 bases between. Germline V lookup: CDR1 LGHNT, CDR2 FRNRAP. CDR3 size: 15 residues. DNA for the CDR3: TGTGCTAGTGGTTCAGGCTGGGTGGGGGCTGGGGGCTACACCTTC. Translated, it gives CASGSGWVGAGGYTF.

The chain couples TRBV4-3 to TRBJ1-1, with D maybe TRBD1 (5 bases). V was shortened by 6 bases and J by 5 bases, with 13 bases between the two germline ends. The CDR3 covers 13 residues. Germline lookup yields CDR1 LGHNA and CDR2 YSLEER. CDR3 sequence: CASRRQQGTEAFF. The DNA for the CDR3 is TGCGCCAGCAGGCGACAGCAGGGAACTGAAGCTTTCTTT.